A single sample gave rise to the 27 T cell receptor beta chains below, sequenced in a study of graft-versus-host responses after intestinal transplantation. Their antigens are not known. The data were produced by immunoSEQ multiplex PCR, yet TCRdb's version contains in-frame clones alone and is incomplete. The sample gives about 110,000 clones, approximately 90% of which show up once; 0.2% to 0.25% is in the top ten. This specimen consisted of unstimulated CD4+ T cells sorted from spleen or lymph node cells, obtained before transplant. Source of these receptors: a human donor who was the organ donor for an intestinal transplant.

The V gene is TRBV7-8, the J gene TRBJ1-5, with no clear D. Germline V CDR1 and CDR2: SGHVS, FQNEAQ. This CDR3 spans 13 amino acids. Trimming removed 2 bases from V and 2 bases from J, with 4 bases in between. The CDR3 DNA follows: TGTGCCAGCAGCTTACAGGGCAATCAGCCCCAGCATTTT. Its translation: CASSLQGNQPQHF.

The V gene is TRBV6-6, the J gene TRBJ2-5, with D possibly TRBD1 on 6 matching bases. Germline V gene sequence: CDR1 MNHNY, CDR2 SVGAGI (reference sequence). CDR3 length equals 12 residues. The V end lost 6 bases, the J end lost 3 bases, and 8 bases lay between the germline ends. CDR3 in amino acids: CASSRDKETQYF. CDR3 DNA sequence: TGTGCCAGCAGCCGGGACAAAGAGACCCAGTACTTC.

The rearrangement joins TRBV11-2 to TRBJ2-5; TRBD2 aligns across 7 bases. Germline V gives CDR1 SGHAT, CDR2 FQNNGV. V dropped 5 bases and J dropped 1; count of bases not matched to a gene: 13. This CDR3 has 17 residues. CDR3 bases: TGTGCCAGCAGCCCGGGACGAGCGGGGAATCCCCAAGAGACCCAGTACTTC. Translation: CASSPGRAGNPQETQYF.

This chain joins TRBV18 and TRBJ2-3, with D perhaps matching TRBD1 (6 bases). This CDR3 is 15 amino acids long. V was trimmed by 3 bases and J by 2 bases, leaving 12 bases between them. In germline, CDR1 is KGHSH, CDR2 LQKENI. In nucleotides, the CDR3 is TGTGCCAGCTCACCGGGCAGGGGATTCACAGATACGCAGTATTTT. Its translation is CASSPGRGFTDTQYF.

V and J are TRBV5-1 and TRBJ2-1; D gene ambiguous. Trimming removed 0 bases from V and 4 bases from J, with 8 bases in between. The CDR3 contains 14 residues. CDR1 and CDR2 (germline): SGHRS, YFSETQ. CDR3 region: CASSLDFRYNEQFF. The CDR3 nucleotides are TGCGCCAGCAGCTTGGATTTCAGGTACAATGAGCAGTTCTTC.

The V call is TRBV9, the J call TRBJ1-1; D perhaps matches TRBD1 (5 bases). Germline values: CDR1 SGDLS, CDR2 YYNGEE. Between the trimmed V and J ends, which lost 0 bases and 2 bases, there was a span of 8 bases. The CDR3 sequence is 14 residues long. This CDR3 reads CASSVGQLNTEAFF. CDR3 nucleotide sequence: TGTGCCAGCAGCGTAGGACAGCTAAACACTGAAGCTTTCTTT.

The chain joins TRBV19 to TRBJ2-1; 7 bases are shared with TRBD2. The germline V gene has CDR1 LNHDA and CDR2 SQIVND (reference sequence). This CDR3 has 16 residues. V trimming: 1 base; J trimming: 1 base; junction bases outside the gene matches: 4. CDR3 in DNA: TGTGCCAGTAGTATAGTCAGCGGGATGTCCTACAATGAGCAGTTCTTC. This translates into CASSIVSGMSYNEQFF.

The count of this clone is one. The rearrangement uses TRBV10-2 and TRBJ2-6; either TRBD1 or TRBD2 may supply D (5 bases each). The germline V gene encodes CDR1 WSHSY and CDR2 SAAADI. CDR3 length: 16 residues. V lost 0 bases and J lost 4, with 10 bases in between. CDR3 region: CASSESGVAGANVLTF. CDR3 sequence (DNA): TGCGCCAGCAGTGAGTCGGGGGTAGCAGGGGCCAACGTCCTGACTTTC.

The chain recombines TRBV7-2 with TRBJ2-7; D uncertain. Trimming cost V 2 bases and J 0 bases, with 11 bases left between them. Germline V gene sequence: CDR1 SGHTA, CDR2 FQGNSA. This CDR3 comprises 15 residues. The CDR3 loop is CASSLTPPLSYEQYF. The CDR3 DNA sequence: TGTGCCAGCAGCTTAACCCCCCCCCTCTCCTACGAGCAGTACTTC.

V and J are TRBV4-2 and TRBJ2-4, with 7 bases aligning to TRBD2. Trimming removed 0 bases from V and 12 bases from J; junction bases left unmatched: 23. Germline V gives CDR1 LGHNA, CDR2 YNFKEQ. This CDR3 has 19 amino acids. The CDR3 region is CASSQDLTLVDLAGPPQYF. As DNA, the CDR3 is TGTGCCAGCAGCCAAGATCTTACCCTAGTTGACTTAGCGGGCCCCCCTCAGTACTTC.

The genes are TRBV7-2 and TRBJ1-5; tentatively, D is TRBD1 (6 bases). The CDR3 has 15 amino acids. The germline gives CDR1 SGHTA, CDR2 FQGNSA. V was pared by 2 bases and J by 7 bases, with 15 bases between. The CDR3 region has the DNA TGTGCCAGCAGCTTAACAGGGTCCTCCGAACAGCCCCAGCATTTT. Amino acid sequence: CASSLTGSSEQPQHF.

The chain is built from TRBV18 and TRBJ2-1, with TRBD2 as a possible D gene (6 bases). This CDR3 contains 15 residues. V gave up 4 bases and J gave up 3 bases, with 13 bases separating them. CDR1 is KGHSH and CDR2 is LQKENI in the germline V gene. CDR3 sequence reads: CASSLGGGLYNEQFF. CDR3 nucleotides: TGTGCCAGCTCACTTGGGGGAGGCCTCTACAATGAGCAGTTCTTC.

The J gene is TRBJ2-1, the V gene TRBV30; D remains ambiguous. V was cut by 0 bases and J by 1 base, with 4 bases left in between. The CDR3 contains 13 residues. Germline assignment: CDR1 GTSNPN and CDR2 SVGIG (reference sequence). The CDR3 reads CAWSVRSYNEQFF. The CDR3 DNA reads as TGTGCCTGGAGTGTACGGTCCTACAATGAGCAGTTCTTC.

The genes are TRBV10-1 and TRBJ1-4; D unresolved. V lost 0 bases and J 8 bases, leaving 7 bases between the germline ends. CDR1 and CDR2 from the germline V gene are WNHNN and SYGVQD (reference sequence). The CDR3 totals 13 residues. The CDR3 spells CASSESGSEKLFF. The CDR3 nucleotides read TGCGCCAGCAGTGAGTCGGGCAGCGAAAAACTGTTTTTT.

This clone was detected only once. At the DNA level, this CDR3 is encoded by other sequences in the same sample as well. CDR3 bases: TGTGCCAGCAGTTTAGGAGGGTACAATGAGCAGTTCTTC. This sequence encodes CASSLGGYNEQFF. This rearrangement joins TRBV28 to TRBJ2-1, with D tentatively TRBD2 (6 bases). There are 13 residues in the CDR3. V lost 2 bases to trimming and J lost 4 bases, with 6 bases between them. Germline assignment: CDR1 MDHEN and CDR2 SYDVKM.

V is TRBV7-2 and J is TRBJ1-1; unclear D gene. The CDR3 spans 13 residues. The germline V and J ends were trimmed by 2 bases and 5 bases, with 9 bases remaining between them. Germline values: CDR1 SGHTA, CDR2 FQGNSA. The CDR3 sequence is CASSLLGGTEAFF. CDR3 nucleotide sequence: TGTGCCAGCAGCTTACTTGGTGGGACTGAAGCTTTCTTT.

The chain combines TRBV4-3 with TRBJ2-5; D may correspond to TRBD1 or TRBD2 (5 bases each). The V end lost 0 bases, the J end lost 4 bases, and 15 bases lay between the germline ends. The CDR3 spans 16 residues. Germline CDR1 reads LGHNA; CDR2 reads YSLEER. The CDR3 nucleotides read TGCGCCAGCAGCCAAGATCGGCGGAAGGGGAGAGAGACCCAGTACTTC. Its translation: CASSQDRRKGRETQYF.

The V call is TRBV2, the J call TRBJ2-2; D ambiguous. The V and J ends lost 2 bases and 6 bases respectively, with 7 bases between them. Germline assignment: CDR1 SNHLY and CDR2 FYNNEI. The CDR3 loop spans 13 amino acids. The DNA of the CDR3 is TGTGCCAGCAGTGAATTAAGGCCCGGGGAGCTGTTTTTT. Translation gives CASSELRPGELFF.

The genes are TRBV18 and TRBJ1-2; no reliable D call. Germline V gene sequence: CDR1 KGHSH, CDR2 LQKENI. V lost 5 bases and J lost 1, with 11 bases in between. The CDR3 spans 14 residues. The CDR3 nucleotides read TGTGCCAGCTCAGACGGACGGAATAACTATGGCTACACCTTC. This gives the protein CASSDGRNNYGYTF. Together with reference TRBV18 and TRBJ1-2, the CDR3 gives the full variable domain: NAGVMQNPRHLVRRRGQEARLRCSPMKGHSHVYWYRQLPEEGLKFMVYLQKENIIDESGMPKERFSAEFPKEGPSILRIQQVVRGDSAAYFCASSDGRNNYGYTFGSGTRLTVV.

The V gene is TRBV12-5, the J gene TRBJ2-6, with 8 bases that match TRBD1. This CDR3 contains 18 residues. The junction had 8 bases not matched to a gene; V was cut back by 4 bases and J by 0 bases. From germline, CDR1 is LGHNT and CDR2 FRNRAP. The CDR3 DNA reads TGTGCTAGTGGTTGGGTAGGGGACAGGATCTCTGGGGCCAACGTCCTGACTTTC. Protein product: CASGWVGDRISGANVLTF.

J is TRBJ2-1 and V is TRBV10-3; 11 positions match TRBD2. The CDR3 is 15 amino acids. V dropped 6 bases and J dropped 6; count of bases not matched to a gene: 7. Per the germline V gene, CDR1 is ENHRY and CDR2 is SYGVKD. The chain's CDR3 is CAIRLAGGPGNEQFF. DNA for the CDR3: TGTGCCATCAGGTTAGCGGGAGGGCCGGGCAATGAGCAGTTCTTC.

This clone was counted between two and nine times. The V call is TRBV2, the J call TRBJ2-1; 8 bases fit TRBD2. Germline values: CDR1 SNHLY, CDR2 FYNNEI. The CDR3 runs 13 residues. The V and J ends lost 5 bases and 6 bases, in that order; junction bases with no gene match: 3. This CDR3 is CASSSTSVNEQFF. CDR3 sequence (DNA): TGTGCCAGCAGTTCGACTAGCGTCAATGAGCAGTTCTTC.

The V and J genes are TRBV19 and TRBJ2-1; D may be TRBD2 (6 bases). Trimming took off 3 bases at V and 3 bases at J, with 9 bases between the two ends. Per germline, CDR1 LNHDA and CDR2 SQIVND (reference sequence). The CDR3 totals 14 residues. The CDR3 DNA reads TGTGCCAGTAGTATTAGGACTAACTACAATGAGCAGTTCTTC. Translated, it gives CASSIRTNYNEQFF.

The V call is TRBV7-9, the J call TRBJ1-5; 7 positions agree with TRBD1. This CDR3 has 15 residues. Germline assignment: CDR1 SEHNR and CDR2 FQNEAQ (reference sequence). Germline trimming cut 6 bases from V and 3 bases from J; bases unmatched to any gene: 8. The CDR3 region has the DNA TGTGCCAGCAGTCCCGGGACAGCCTACAATCAGCCCCAGCATTTT. As protein: CASSPGTAYNQPQHF.

The chain is built from TRBV25-1 and TRBJ1-4, with D maybe TRBD1 (6 bases). Trimming cost V 0 bases and J 7 bases, with 12 bases left between them. Germline-derived CDR1 and CDR2 are MGHDK and SYGVNS. This CDR3 has 15 amino acids. The CDR3 here is CASSEYRGSVEKLFF. The DNA of the CDR3 is TGTGCCAGCAGTGAATATAGGGGGTCGGTTGAAAAACTGTTTTTT. Based on the CDR3 plus reference TRBV25-1 and TRBJ1-4, the full variable domain is EADIYQTPRYLVIGTGKKITLECSQTMGHDKMYWYQQDPGMELHLIHYSYGVNSTEKGDLSSESTVSRIRTEHFPLTLESARPSHTSQYLCASSEYRGSVEKLFFGSGTQLSVL.

This clone is a singleton in its sample. The chain recombines TRBV9 with TRBJ2-1; tentative D call: TRBD1 (7 bases). Looked up from germline, CDR1 is SGDLS and CDR2 is YYNGEE. The CDR3 length is 16 residues. Trimming took 3 bases from V and 0 from J, leaving 13 bases between them. The CDR3 DNA reads TGTGCCAGCAGCGCGGGGGACAGTCGCTCCTACAATGAGCAGTTCTTC. It yields the protein CASSAGDSRSYNEQFF.

J is TRBJ2-7 and V is TRBV6-4, with TRBD1 matching 7 bases. The J segment lost 1 base and the V segment lost 8 bases, leaving 2 bases of the junction unmatched. The CDR3 is made up of 12 amino acids. Germline CDR1 and CDR2: MRHNA and SNTAGT. The CDR3 sequence: CASDRESYEQYF. Here the CDR3 DNA reads TGTGCCAGCGACAGGGAATCCTACGAGCAGTACTTC.